The rows below give T cell receptor beta chains drawn from one sample of a study of monozygotic twins with inflammatory bowel disease. TCRdb re-called the 5' RACE reads and gives one entry per CDR3 protein, without DNA. Its table records 150,000 to 200,000 distinct CDR3 sequences. The sample was blood. These receptors were obtained from a human donor with ulcerative colitis or Crohn's disease, or a healthy co-twin of an affected twin (not recorded which). CDR3s include the opening cysteine and the closing phenylalanine or tryptophan.

V gene	J gene	CDR3 protein
TRBV7-2	TRBJ2-7	CASSLGSGTLYEQYF
TRBV7-9	TRBJ2-7	CASSLDLAGGEQYF
TRBV12-3/TRBV12-4	TRBJ2-1	CASSLLGGEQFF
TRBV27	TRBJ2-3	CASSLLAGGKDTQYF
TRBV20-1	TRBJ2-7	CSAGVSYEQYF
TRBV5-1	TRBJ2-7	CASSLDTPVGSGQYF
TRBV30	TRBJ1-6	CAWMEMDGTNNSPLHF
TRBV20-1	TRBJ1-4	CSASGGANEKLFF
TRBV7-2	TRBJ1-5	CASSLGGESNQPQHF
TRBV5-1	TRBJ2-7	CASRWTGDSNEQYF
TRBV2	TRBJ1-6	CASGRPGDSPLHF
TRBV4-1	TRBJ2-1	CASSQPASAPYNEQFF
TRBV6-1	TRBJ2-3	CASSAYKRGGWLTDTQYF
TRBV28	TRBJ2-7	CASKLSGDSWEQYF
TRBV27	TRBJ1-6	CASSGPYSPLHF
TRBV13	TRBJ2-7	CASSSPGPSPRDEQYF
TRBV20-1	TRBJ1-2	CSARPPTEDRGYTF
TRBV19	TRBJ2-2	CASSLRAGANTGELFF
TRBV7-2	TRBJ1-1	CASSQFPVLNTEAFF
TRBV7-7	TRBJ2-1	CASSLGRRDEQFF
TRBV5-4	TRBJ2-3	CASSPTSGEGDTQYF
TRBV4-3	TRBJ1-5	CASSQDLGQGGLPQHF
TRBV12-3/TRBV12-4	TRBJ1-2	CASSLGLQNDYGYTF
TRBV7-6	TRBJ2-3	CASSYLGLAGTDTQYF
TRBV11-2	TRBJ2-1	CASTSTSGGEQFF
TRBV11-1	TRBJ1-1	CASSRQGTTEAFF
TRBV20-1	TRBJ1-3	CSALKTPGTGNTIYF
TRBV5-4	TRBJ2-7	CASSGLAPDSSYEQYF
TRBV4-2	TRBJ2-5	CASSPLPGLAEEGETQYF
TRBV5-1	TRBJ1-6	CASSLGAGVNSPLHF
TRBV12-3/TRBV12-4	TRBJ2-7	CASSFGGQRTAPSYEQYF
TRBV7-2	TRBJ2-5	CASSRFREETQYF
TRBV7-2	TRBJ2-6	CASSPQDRAGANVLTF
TRBV11-3	TRBJ2-3	CASSLDPGSTDTQYF
TRBV7-2	TRBJ2-7	CASTSGYKGYEQYF
TRBV5-4	TRBJ1-1	CASSFQPGDHTEAFF
TRBV14	TRBJ2-2	CASSQVWWTGELFF
TRBV7-6	TRBJ2-3	CASSPRAFTADTQYF
TRBV6-5	TRBJ2-6	CASSWYPSGANVLTF
TRBV7-6	TRBJ2-5	CASSYGQDQETQYF
TRBV7-2	TRBJ1-1	CASSFGGQYTEAFF
TRBV24-1	TRBJ2-2	CATSETSGSTGELFF
TRBV7-2	TRBJ1-1	CASSSGAHRNTEAFF
TRBV29-1	TRBJ2-7	CSVVPRGGSALYEQYF